What follows is one T cell receptor beta chain and its context. Its antigen is unknown. The DNA ends 3 residues before the CDR3 does, and the rest of the CDR3 is filled in from the germline J gene. Recipients received nonmyeloablative bone marrow transplants from related graft donors, with transient mixed chimerism. Unstimulated regulatory T cells (CD4+CD25+CD127-), CD4+CD25- non-regulatory cells, CD4 and CD8 cells were FACS-sorted from thawed PBMCs. These data come from a study of Tregs in tolerant kidney transplant recipients. Study-level points and caveats: Findings come from small patient numbers and require larger validation. Biological reproducibility was not directly addressed, but technical replication error appeared minimal. Antigen-driven expansion was suggested because donor-specific Tregs expanded more than all Tregs in tolerant patients.

The CDR3 spans 15 residues. V was clipped by 2 bases and J by 6 bases; unmatched bases: 9. Germline-derived CDR1 and CDR2 are DFQATT and SNEGSKA (reference sequence). Clones were sequenced by immunoSEQ multiplex PCR, and TCRdb holds only the in-frame ones, with some missing. Its listing shows 25,000 or so clones. This rearrangement joins TRBV20-1 to TRBJ1-4, with 7 bases lining up with TRBD1. The sequence was obtained from a human patient who received a combined kidney and bone marrow transplant. The T cells may come from the graft donor. The sequencing here drew on CD4+ T cells from blood (PBMCs), taken 6 months after the transplant. The covered CDR3 bases are TGCAGTGCTAGAATTTACGGACAGGCGGATGAAAAA. Residues: CSARIYGQADEK. The CDR3 in its entirety is CSARIYGQADEKLFF.